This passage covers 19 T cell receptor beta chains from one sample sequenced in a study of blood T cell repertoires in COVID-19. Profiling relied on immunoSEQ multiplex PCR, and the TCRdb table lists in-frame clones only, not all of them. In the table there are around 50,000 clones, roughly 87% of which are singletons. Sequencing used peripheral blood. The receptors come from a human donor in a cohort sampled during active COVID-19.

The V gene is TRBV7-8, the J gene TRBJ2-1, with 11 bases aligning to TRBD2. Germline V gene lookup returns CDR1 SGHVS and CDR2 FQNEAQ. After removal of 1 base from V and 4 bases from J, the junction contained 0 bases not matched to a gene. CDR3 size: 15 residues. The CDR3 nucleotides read TGTGCCAGCAGCTTAGGACTAGCGGGATACAATGAGCAGTTCTTC. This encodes CASSLGLAGYNEQFF.

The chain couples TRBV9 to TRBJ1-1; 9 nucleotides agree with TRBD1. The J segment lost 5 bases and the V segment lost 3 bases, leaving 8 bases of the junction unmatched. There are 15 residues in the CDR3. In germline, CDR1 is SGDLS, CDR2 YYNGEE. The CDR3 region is CASSARDRVWTEAFF. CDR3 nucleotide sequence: TGTGCCAGCAGCGCCCGGGACAGGGTTTGGACTGAAGCTTTCTTT.

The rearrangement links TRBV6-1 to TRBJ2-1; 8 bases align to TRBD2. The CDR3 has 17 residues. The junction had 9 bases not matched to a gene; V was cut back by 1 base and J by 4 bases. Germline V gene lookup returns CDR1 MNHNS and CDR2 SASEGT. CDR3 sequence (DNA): TGTGCCAGCAGTGAAGTAGAGGGACTAGTTCTGTACAATGAGCAGTTCTTC. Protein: CASSEVEGLVLYNEQFF.

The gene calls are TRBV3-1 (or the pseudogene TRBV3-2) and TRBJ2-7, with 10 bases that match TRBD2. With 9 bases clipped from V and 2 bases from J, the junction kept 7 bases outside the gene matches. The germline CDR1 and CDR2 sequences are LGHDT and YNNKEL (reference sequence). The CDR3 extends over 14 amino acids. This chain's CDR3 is CASRTSGAPYEQYF. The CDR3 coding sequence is TGTGCCAGTAGGACTAGCGGTGCTCCCTACGAGCAGTACTTC.

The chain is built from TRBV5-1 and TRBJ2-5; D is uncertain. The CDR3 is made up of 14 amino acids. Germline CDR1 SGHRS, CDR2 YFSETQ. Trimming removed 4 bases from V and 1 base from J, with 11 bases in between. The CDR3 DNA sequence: TGCGCCAGCAGCCCGGTATCCGGCCAAGAGACCCAGTACTTC. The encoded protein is CASSPVSGQETQYF.

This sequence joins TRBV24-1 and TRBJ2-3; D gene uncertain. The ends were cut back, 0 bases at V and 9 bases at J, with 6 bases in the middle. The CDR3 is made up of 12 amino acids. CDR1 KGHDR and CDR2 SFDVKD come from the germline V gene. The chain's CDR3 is CATSDLARTQYF. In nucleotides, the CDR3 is TGTGCCACCAGTGATTTGGCTAGGACGCAGTATTTT.

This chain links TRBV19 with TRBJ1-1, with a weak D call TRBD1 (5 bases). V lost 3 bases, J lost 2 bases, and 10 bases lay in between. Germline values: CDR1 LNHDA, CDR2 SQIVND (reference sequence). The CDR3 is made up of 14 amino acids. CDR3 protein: CASSMQGFNTEAFF. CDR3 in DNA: TGTGCCAGTAGTATGCAGGGCTTTAACACTGAAGCTTTCTTT.

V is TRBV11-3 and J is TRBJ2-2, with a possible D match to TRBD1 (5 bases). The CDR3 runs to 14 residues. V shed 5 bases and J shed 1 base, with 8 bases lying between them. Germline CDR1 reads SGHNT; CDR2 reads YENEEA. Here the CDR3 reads CASSAQGNTGELFF. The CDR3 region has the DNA TGTGCCAGCAGCGCCCAGGGGAACACCGGGGAGCTGTTTTTT. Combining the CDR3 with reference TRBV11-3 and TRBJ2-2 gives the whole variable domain EAGVVQSPRYKIIEKKQPVAFWCNPISGHNTLYWYLQNLGQGPELLIRYENEEAVDDSQLPKDRFSAERLKGVDSTLKIQPAELGDSAVYLCASSAQGNTGELFFGEGSRLTVL.

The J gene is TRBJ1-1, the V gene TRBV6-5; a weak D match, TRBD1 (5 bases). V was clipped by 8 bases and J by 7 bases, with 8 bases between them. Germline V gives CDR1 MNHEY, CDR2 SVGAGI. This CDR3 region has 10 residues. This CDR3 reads CASRGHEAFF. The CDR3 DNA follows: TGTGCCAGCCGAGGACATGAAGCTTTCTTT.

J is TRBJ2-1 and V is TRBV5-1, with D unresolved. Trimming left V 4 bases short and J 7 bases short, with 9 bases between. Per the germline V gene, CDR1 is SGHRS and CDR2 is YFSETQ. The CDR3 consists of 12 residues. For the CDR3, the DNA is TGCGCCAGCAGCATAAATACTAATGAGCAGTTCTTC. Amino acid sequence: CASSINTNEQFF. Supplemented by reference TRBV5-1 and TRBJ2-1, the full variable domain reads KAGVTQTPRYLIKTRGQQVTLSCSPISGHRSVSWYQQTPGQGLQFLFEYFSETQRNKGNFPGRFSGRQFSNSRSEMNVSTLELGDSALYLCASSINTNEQFFGPGTRLTVL.

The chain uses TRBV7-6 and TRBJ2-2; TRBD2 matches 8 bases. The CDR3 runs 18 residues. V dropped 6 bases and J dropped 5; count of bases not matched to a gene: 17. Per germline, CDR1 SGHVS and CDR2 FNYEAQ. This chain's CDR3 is CASSPHPGLDQRTGELFF. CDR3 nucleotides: TGTGCCAGCAGTCCGCACCCGGGACTAGACCAACGGACCGGGGAGCTGTTTTTT.

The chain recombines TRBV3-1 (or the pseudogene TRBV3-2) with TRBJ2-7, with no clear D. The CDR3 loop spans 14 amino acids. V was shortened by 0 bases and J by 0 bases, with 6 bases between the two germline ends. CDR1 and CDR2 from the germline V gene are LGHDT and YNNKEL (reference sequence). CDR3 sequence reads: CASSQDTYSYEQYF. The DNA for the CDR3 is TGTGCCAGCAGCCAAGACACCTACTCCTACGAGCAGTACTTC.

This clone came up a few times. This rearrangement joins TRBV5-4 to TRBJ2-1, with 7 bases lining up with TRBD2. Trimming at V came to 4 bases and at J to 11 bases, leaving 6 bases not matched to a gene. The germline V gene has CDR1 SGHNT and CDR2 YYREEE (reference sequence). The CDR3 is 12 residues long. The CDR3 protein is CASSLRLAQQFF. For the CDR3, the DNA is TGTGCCAGCAGCCTAAGACTAGCCCAGCAGTTCTTC.

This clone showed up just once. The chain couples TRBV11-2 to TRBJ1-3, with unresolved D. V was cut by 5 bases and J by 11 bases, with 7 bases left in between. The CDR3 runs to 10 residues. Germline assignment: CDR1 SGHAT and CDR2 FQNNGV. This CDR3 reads CASSHRSIYF. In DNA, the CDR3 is TGTGCCAGCAGCCACCGGTCCATATATTTT.

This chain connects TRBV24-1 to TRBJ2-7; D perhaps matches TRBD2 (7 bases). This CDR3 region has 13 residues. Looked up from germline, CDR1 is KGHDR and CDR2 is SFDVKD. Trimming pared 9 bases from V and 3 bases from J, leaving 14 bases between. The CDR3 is CATGRGGDYEQYF. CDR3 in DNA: TGTGCCACCGGGAGGGGGGGTGACTACGAGCAGTACTTC.

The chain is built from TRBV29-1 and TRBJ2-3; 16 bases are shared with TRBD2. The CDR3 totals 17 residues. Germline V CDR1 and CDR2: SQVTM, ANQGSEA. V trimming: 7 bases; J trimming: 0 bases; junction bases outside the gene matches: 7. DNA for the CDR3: TGCAGCGCTGGGACTAGCGGGAGGGGGGTTAGCACAGATACGCAGTATTTT. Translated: CSAGTSGRGVSTDTQYF.

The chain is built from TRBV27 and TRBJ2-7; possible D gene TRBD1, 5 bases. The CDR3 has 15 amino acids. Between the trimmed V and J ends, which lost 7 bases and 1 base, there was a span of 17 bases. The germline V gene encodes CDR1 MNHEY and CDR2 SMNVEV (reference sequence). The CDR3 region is CASTLSSGQSYEQYF. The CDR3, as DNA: TGTGCCAGCACTCTCTCCTCCGGACAATCCTACGAGCAGTACTTC.

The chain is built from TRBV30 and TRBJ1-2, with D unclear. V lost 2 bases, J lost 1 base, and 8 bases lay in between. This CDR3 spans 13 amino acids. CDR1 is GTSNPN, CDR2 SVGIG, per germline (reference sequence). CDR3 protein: CAWSSLRNYGYTF. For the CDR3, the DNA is TGTGCCTGGAGTTCTCTTCGTAACTATGGCTACACCTTC.

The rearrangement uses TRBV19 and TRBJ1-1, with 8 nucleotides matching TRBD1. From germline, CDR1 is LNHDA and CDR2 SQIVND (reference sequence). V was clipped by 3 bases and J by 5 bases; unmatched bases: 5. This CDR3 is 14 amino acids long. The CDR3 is CASSMYRGGTEAFF. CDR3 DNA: TGTGCCAGTAGTATGTACAGGGGGGGGACTGAAGCTTTCTTT.